The rows below give T cell receptor beta chains drawn from one sample of a study of cytotoxic CD8 clonotypes in ibrutinib-treated CLL. The protocol was immunoSEQ multiplex PCR, while the TCRdb copy is restricted to in-frame clones and leaves out a portion. The sample carries 250,000 to 350,000 clones, roughly three quarters recorded once. Sequencing used PBMCs, obtained at disease progression, from a patient treated with ibrutinib. The receptors were gathered from a human donor with chronic lymphocytic leukemia. Both conserved end residues are part of each CDR3. The D gene is left open where the match is weak. Size tells how often a clone was seen (once, few, many) or the class of an expanded clone, and some rows leave it out.

abundance | j_gene | d_gene | v_gene | CDR3nt | CDR3aa
. | TRBJ2-3 | TRBD2 | TRBV6-1 | TGTGCCAGCCGCTATCTAGCGGGGGTTGTAGATACGCAGTATTTT | CASRYLAGVVDTQYF
. | TRBJ1-1 | . | TRBV14 | TGTGCCAGCAGCGAAAAACCGAACACTGAAGCTTTCTTT | CASSEKPNTEAFF
. | TRBJ2-2 | TRBD1 | TRBV7-8 | TGTGCCAGCAGCTTAGGAGGACAGGTCGAGACCGGGGAGCTGTTTTTT | CASSLGGQVETGELFF
. | TRBJ2-5 | . | TRBV5-6 | TGTGCCAGCAGCTCGCTCTGGCAGAACGAACAAGAGACCCAGTACTTC | CASSSLWQNEQETQYF
once | TRBJ1-4 | . | TRBV10-1 | TGCGCCATCCCTAGGGGGGTTAATGAAAAACTGTTTTTT | CAIPRGVNEKLFF
few | TRBJ1-5 | TRBD1 | TRBV19 | TGTGCCAGTAGTATAGCAGACAGGGGAGATCAGCCCCAGCATTTT | CASSIADRGDQPQHF
. | TRBJ2-3 | TRBD2 | TRBV4-2 | TGTGCCAGCAGCCAAGGCAGAGGGTGGCTAGCGGGGGGGCGATTGACAGATACGCAGTATTTT | CASSQGRGWLAGGRLTDTQYF
once | TRBJ1-2 | . | TRBV7-8 | TGTGCCAGCAGCTTAGCAGGACAGAACTATGGCTACACCTTC | CASSLAGQNYGYTF
once | TRBJ2-3 | . | TRBV28 | TGTGCCAGCAGTTCGATGGACAGCACAGATACGCAGTATTTT | CASSSMDSTDTQYF
. | TRBJ2-7 | . | TRBV10-3 | TGTGCCATCAGTGTGGGCTACGAGCAGTACTTC | CAISVGYEQYF
. | TRBJ2-1 | . | TRBV25-1 | TGTGCCAGCAGTGTGGGGAGGCGGGGACAGTTCTTC | CASSVGRRGQFF
. | TRBJ2-3 | . | TRBV9 | TGTGCCAGCAGCGTAGGAGCCACAGATACGCAGTATTTT | CASSVGATDTQYF
once | TRBJ2-7 | TRBD1 | TRBV27 | TGTGCCAGCAGTGCGACAGGGGGCTTCGGGTCCTACGAGCAGTACTTC | CASSATGGFGSYEQYF
. | TRBJ2-7 | . | TRBV5-4 | TGTGCCAGCAGCCCGAGGGGGGGAAATTACGAGCAGTACTTC | CASSPRGGNYEQYF
few | TRBJ2-1 | TRBD2 | TRBV5-1 | TGCGCCAGCAGCCCGGGACTAGAACTCTACAATGAGCAGTTCTTC | CASSPGLELYNEQFF
. | TRBJ1-2 | . | TRBV29-1 | TGCAGCGTGGGGGACAAAGGAGTTTATGGCTACACCTTC | CSVGDKGVYGYTF
. | TRBJ1-3 | . | TRBV4-1 | TGCGCCAGCAGCCAAAGCAGGGCTGGAAACACCATATATTTT | CASSQSRAGNTIYF
. | TRBJ2-1 | TRBD2 | TRBV9 | TGTGCCAGCAGCGGCGGCGGGAGCACCTACAATGAGCAGTTCTTC | CASSGGGSTYNEQFF
. | TRBJ1-2 | TRBD1 | TRBV18 | TGTGCCAGCTCACCCCGACAGGGAATGGGCTATGGCTACACCTTC | CASSPRQGMGYGYTF
. | TRBJ2-3 | . | TRBV6-4 | TGTGCCAGCAGTGACGGGGACGGATACACAGATACGCAGTATTTT | CASSDGDGYTDTQYF
. | TRBJ1-2 | TRBD1 | TRBV4-3 | TGCGCCAGCAGCCAAGAATGGAGGGGGCGAAGCTATGGCTACACCTTC | CASSQEWRGRSYGYTF
. | TRBJ2-2 | . | TRBV19 | TGTGCCAGTAGGACCGACCATCTGGGCGCCGGGGAGCTGTTTTTT | CASRTDHLGAGELFF
. | TRBJ1-1 | TRBD1 | TRBV5-4 | TGTGCCAGCAGACCGAGACAGGGGGTGAACACTGAAGCTTTCTTT | CASRPRQGVNTEAFF
. | TRBJ2-1 | . | TRBV15 | TGTGCCACCAGAGAATTAACAGCAGTTTCCTACAATGAGCAGTTCTTC | CATRELTAVSYNEQFF
. | TRBJ2-1 | . | TRBV5-5 | TGTGCCAGCAGCTTGGAAGCAGAGACCTACAATGAGCAGTTCTTC | CASSLEAETYNEQFF
. | TRBJ1-1 | TRBD1 | TRBV5-8 | TGTGCCAGCAGCCGGACCCACCAGGGGGCAGGGAGGAACACTGAAGCTTTCTTT | CASSRTHQGAGRNTEAFF
. | TRBJ1-1 | TRBD1 | TRBV29-1 | TGCAGCGTCCGGGACAGGGGCCTCACTGAAGCTTTCTTT | CSVRDRGLTEAFF
. | TRBJ2-2 | TRBD1 | TRBV29-1 | TGCAGCGTTGGGCCAAATGACAGGGGGCTCGCCGGGGAGCTGTTTTTT | CSVGPNDRGLAGELFF
. | TRBJ1-1 | . | TRBV18 | TGTGCCAGCTCACCCCGCGGCAGGGGAACTGAAGCTTTCTTT | CASSPRGRGTEAFF
. | TRBJ1-2 | . | TRBV14 | TGTGCCAGCAGCCACTTCAGGGTTGGGCGGAATGGCTACACCTTC | CASSHFRVGRNGYTF
. | TRBJ2-7 | . | TRBV18 | TGTGCCAGCTCACCAATGTCCGACGAGCAGTACTTC | CASSPMSDEQYF
. | TRBJ2-5 | . | TRBV10-3 | TGTGCCATCAGTGAGTCTATGGAGACCCAGTACTTC | CAISESMETQYF
. | TRBJ2-6 | . | TRBV19 | TGTGCCAGTAGGGGACGCGGCCGCTCTGGGGCCAACGTCCTGACTTTC | CASRGRGRSGANVLTF
once | TRBJ2-7 | TRBD2 | TRBV28 | TGTGCCAGCAGTTTACGACTAGCGGGAGGGTTTAAAGAGCAGTACTTC | CASSLRLAGGFKEQYF
. | TRBJ1-5 | . | TRBV7-8 | TGTGCCAGCAGCTTATTAGGGAAGAATCAGCCCCAGCATTTT | CASSLLGKNQPQHF
. | TRBJ2-7 | TRBD1 | TRBV7-8 | TGTGCCAGCAGCTTAAAGCTCACAGGGGCCAAGAAGCAGTACTTC | CASSLKLTGAKKQYF
. | TRBJ2-5 | . | TRBV5-8 | TGTGCCAGCAGCTTGGTAGTCAGACTGGCGTTGCAAGAGACCCAGTACTTC | CASSLVVRLALQETQYF
. | TRBJ2-7 | TRBD2 | TRBV13 | TGTGCCAGCAGCCCCCCCGGGAGCGGGAGCTCCTACGAGCAGTACTTC | CASSPPGSGSSYEQYF
. | TRBJ2-7 | . | TRBV5-8 | TGTGCCAGCAGCTTGGCGGCCACCTCCTACGAGCAGTACTTC | CASSLAATSYEQYF
. | TRBJ1-5 | . | TRBV2 | TGTGCCAGCACGGGCAGCTATAGCAATCAGCCCCAGCATTTT | CASTGSYSNQPQHF
. | TRBJ2-7 | . | TRBV7-9 | TGTGCCAGCAGCTTAGTTGGGCTAGCAATCGGCGAGCAGTACTTC | CASSLVGLAIGEQYF